The 5 T cell receptor beta chains below come from one sample, sequenced in a study of CD8 T cells in ankylosing spondylitis. MiXCR, applied by TCRdb to the 5' RACE reads, yields one record per CDR3 protein. The table records approximately 9,400 distinct CDR3 sequences, around 4.2% of them present only once. Sequencing used blood, either unsorted or a sorted T cell fraction (not recorded which). These TCRs come from a female donor with ankylosing spondylitis or in good health (not recorded which).

This clonotype was seen many times. The chain joins TRBV9 to TRBJ2-7; D is perhaps TRBD1 (5 bases). Trimming removed 0 bases at V and 3 bases at J, with 10 bases between. CDR1 is SGDLS and CDR2 is YYNGEE in the germline V gene. The CDR3 runs to 14 residues. CDR3 in amino acids: CASSVDSGYYEQYF. CDR3 coding DNA: TGTGCCAGCAGCGTAGATTCAGGGTACTACGAGCAGTACTTC.

This clonotype was detected ten times or more. The chain has TRBV9 and TRBJ1-1; no clear D. This CDR3 has 16 amino acids. The germline CDR1 and CDR2 sequences are SGDLS and YYNGEE. Trimming cost V 1 base and J 0 bases, with 13 bases left between them. CDR3 sequence (DNA): TGTGCCAGCAGCGTATCGGGTATTGGGGTGAACACTGAAGCTTTCTTT. Encoded protein: CASSVSGIGVNTEAFF.

This clonotype occurred a few times. J is TRBJ2-1 and V is TRBV9, with TRBD1 matching over 9 bases. V dropped 3 bases and J dropped 4; count of bases not matched to a gene: 14. Germline V lookup: CDR1 SGDLS, CDR2 YYNGEE. The CDR3 totals 18 residues. This CDR3 is CASSGNRDRERGYNEQFF. The CDR3 nucleotides read TGTGCCAGCAGCGGAAACCGGGACAGGGAGCGGGGTTACAATGAGCAGTTCTTC.

Many counts were recorded for this clonotype. This chain connects TRBV9 to TRBJ2-1; 10 bases line up with TRBD1. Germline assignment: CDR1 SGDLS and CDR2 YYNGEE. This CDR3 spans 15 amino acids. The V and J ends lost 2 bases and 3 bases, in that order; junction bases with no gene match: 2. Here the CDR3 reads CASSVRDRGYNEQFF. The DNA for the CDR3 is TGTGCCAGCAGCGTCCGGGACAGGGGCTACAATGAGCAGTTCTTC.

This clonotype has only a few counts. V usage is TRBV9 and J usage is TRBJ1-2, with D possibly being TRBD1 (6 bases). Germline V gene data show CDR1 as SGDLS and CDR2 as YYNGEE. Trimming cost V 5 bases and J 5 bases, with 16 bases left between them. The CDR3 runs to 14 residues. This CDR3 reads CASSDTGSRYGYTF. The CDR3 nucleotides read TGTGCCAGCAGTGACACAGGGTCCCGATATGGCTACACCTTC.